The rows below give T cell receptor beta chains drawn from one sample of a study of cytomegalovirus exposure and HLA in healthy donors. Libraries were prepared by immunoSEQ multiplex PCR; TCRdb keeps only in-frame clonotypes and omits some of them. The sample has about 140,000 clones; 86% are singletons. Specimen: PBMCs. Source of these receptors: a man aged 18 to 30 in good health and CMV-seronegative. The CDR3 runs from the conserved cysteine through the conserved F or W. The D gene is left open where the match is weak. Clone sizes are given selectively: once, few, many, or a class where the clone is expanded.

cdr3_aa cdr3_nt clone_size j_call v_call d_call
CASSFGRESEQYF TGTGCCAGCAGCTTCGGGCGGGAGAGTGAGCAGTACTTC . TRBJ2-7 TRBV13 TRBD2
CASSPGLASVGDTQYF TGCGCCAGCAGCCCGGGACTAGCATCAGTAGGTGATACGCAGTATTTT . TRBJ2-3 TRBV5-1 TRBD2
CASSPTQGETQYF TGTGCCAGCTCACCGACCCAGGGAGAGACCCAGTACTTC . TRBJ2-5 TRBV18 .
CSVDMGLDGQYF TGCAGCGTAGACATGGGGCTCGATGGGCAGTATTTT . TRBJ2-3 TRBV29-1 .
CSVGQGMSNEQFF TGCAGCGTTGGACAGGGGATGAGCAATGAGCAGTTCTTC . TRBJ2-1 TRBV29-1 TRBD1
CASSARSGPHPYEQYF TGTGCCAGCAGCGCCCGTAGCGGGCCCCATCCCTACGAGCAGTACTTC . TRBJ2-7 TRBV9 TRBD2
CASSVGGTNTGELFF TGTGCCAGCAGTGTAGGGGGAACGAACACCGGGGAGCTGTTTTTT . TRBJ2-2 TRBV28 .
CASSSPFSRYEQYF TGTGCCAGCAGCTCCCCATTTAGTCGTTACGAGCAGTACTTC . TRBJ2-7 TRBV7-8 .
CASSWDFSYNEQFF TGTGCCAGCAGTTGGGACTTCTCCTACAATGAGCAGTTCTTC . TRBJ2-1 TRBV2 .
CASSRTSGNTGELFF TGTGCCAGCAGCCGGACTAGCGGAAACACCGGGGAGCTGTTTTTT . TRBJ2-2 TRBV6-1 TRBD2
CASSLRSIGTGNEKLFF TGTGCCAGCAGCTTAAGATCTATAGGGACAGGAAATGAAAAACTGTTTTTT once TRBJ1-4 TRBV7-9 TRBD1
CASSPWGGADEAFF TGTGCCAGCAGCCCATGGGGGGGGGCTGATGAAGCTTTCTTT . TRBJ1-1 TRBV9 .
CASSDRGLTNEKLFF TGTGCCAGCAGTGACAGGGGGCTTACTAATGAAAAACTGTTTTTT . TRBJ1-4 TRBV6-1 TRBD1